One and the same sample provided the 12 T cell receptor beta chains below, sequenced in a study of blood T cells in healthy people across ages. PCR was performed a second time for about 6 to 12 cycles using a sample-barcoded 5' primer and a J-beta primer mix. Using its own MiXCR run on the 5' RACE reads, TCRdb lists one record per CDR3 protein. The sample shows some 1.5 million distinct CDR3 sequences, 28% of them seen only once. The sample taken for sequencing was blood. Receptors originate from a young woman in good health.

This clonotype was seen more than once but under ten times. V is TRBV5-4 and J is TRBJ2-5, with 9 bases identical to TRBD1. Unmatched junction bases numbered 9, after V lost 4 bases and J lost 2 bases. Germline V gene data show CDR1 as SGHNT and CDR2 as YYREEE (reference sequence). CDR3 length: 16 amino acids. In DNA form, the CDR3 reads TGTGCCAGCAGCCGCGGGACAGGGAGGGATCAAGAGACCCAGTACTTC. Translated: CASSRGTGRDQETQYF.

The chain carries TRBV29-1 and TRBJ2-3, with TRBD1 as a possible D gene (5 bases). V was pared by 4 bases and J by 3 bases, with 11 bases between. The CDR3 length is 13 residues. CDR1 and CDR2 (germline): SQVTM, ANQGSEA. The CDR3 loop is CSVGGLGTDTQYF. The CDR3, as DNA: TGCAGCGTTGGGGGCCTGGGAACAGATACGCAGTATTTT.

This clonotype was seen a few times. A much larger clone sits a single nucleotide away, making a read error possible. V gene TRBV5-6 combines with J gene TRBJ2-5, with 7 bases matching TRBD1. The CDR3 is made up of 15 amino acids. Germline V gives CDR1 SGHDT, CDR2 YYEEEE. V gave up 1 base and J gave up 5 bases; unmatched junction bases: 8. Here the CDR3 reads CASSLRAGGAETQYF. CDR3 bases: TGTGCCAGCAGCTTGAGGGCAGGGGGAGCGGAGACCCAGTACTTC.

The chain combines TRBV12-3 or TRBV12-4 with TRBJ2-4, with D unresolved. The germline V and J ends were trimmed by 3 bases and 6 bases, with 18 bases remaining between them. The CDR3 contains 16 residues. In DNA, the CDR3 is TGTGCCAGCAGTTTTCTGGGCGGCGGCCCCGGAAACATTCAGTACTTC. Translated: CASSFLGGGPGNIQYF.

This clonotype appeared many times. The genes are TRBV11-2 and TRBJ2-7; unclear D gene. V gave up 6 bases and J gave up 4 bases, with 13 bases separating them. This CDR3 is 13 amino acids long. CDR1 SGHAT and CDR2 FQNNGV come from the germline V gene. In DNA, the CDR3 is TGTGCCAGCAGAGATTCTCAGGTTTACGAGCAGTACTTC. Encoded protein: CASRDSQVYEQYF. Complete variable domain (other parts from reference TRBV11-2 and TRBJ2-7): EAGVAQSPRYKIIEKRQSVAFWCNPISGHATLYWYQQILGQGPKLLIQFQNNGVVDDSQLPKDRFSAERLKGVDSTLKIQPAKLEDSAVYLCASRDSQVYEQYFGPGTRLTVT.

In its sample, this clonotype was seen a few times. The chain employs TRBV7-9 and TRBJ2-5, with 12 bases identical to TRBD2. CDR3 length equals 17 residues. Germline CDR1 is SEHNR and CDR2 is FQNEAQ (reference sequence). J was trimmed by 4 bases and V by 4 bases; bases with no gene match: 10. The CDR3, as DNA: TGTGCCAGCAGCTCGAGGGCTAGCGGGGGGGCCGGAGAGACCCAGTACTTC. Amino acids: CASSSRASGGAGETQYF.

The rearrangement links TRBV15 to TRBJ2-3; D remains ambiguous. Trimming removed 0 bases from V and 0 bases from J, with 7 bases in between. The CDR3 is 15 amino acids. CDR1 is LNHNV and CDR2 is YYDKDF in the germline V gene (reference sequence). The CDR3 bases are TGTGCCACCAGCAGAGAACTGACTAGCACAGATACGCAGTATTTT. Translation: CATSRELTSTDTQYF.

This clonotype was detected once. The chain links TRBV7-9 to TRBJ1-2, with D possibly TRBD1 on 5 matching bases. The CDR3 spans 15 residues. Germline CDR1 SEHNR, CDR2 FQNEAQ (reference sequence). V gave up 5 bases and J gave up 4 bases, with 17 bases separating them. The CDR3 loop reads CASSLGHPGSYGYTF. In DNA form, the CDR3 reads TGTGCCAGCAGCCTTGGACACCCGGGAAGCTATGGCTACACCTTC.

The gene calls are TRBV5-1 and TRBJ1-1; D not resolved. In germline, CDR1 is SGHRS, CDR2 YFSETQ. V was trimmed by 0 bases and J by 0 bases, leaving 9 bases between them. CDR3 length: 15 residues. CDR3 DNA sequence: TGCGCCAGCAGCTTGGGCTGGGAATTGAACACTGAAGCTTTCTTT. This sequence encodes CASSLGWELNTEAFF.

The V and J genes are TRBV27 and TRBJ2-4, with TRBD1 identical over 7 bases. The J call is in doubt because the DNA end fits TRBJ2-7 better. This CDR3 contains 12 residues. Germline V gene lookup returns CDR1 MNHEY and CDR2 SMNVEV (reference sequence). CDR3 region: CASSLKGAEQYF. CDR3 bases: TGTGCCAGCAGTTTAAAGGGGGCCGAGCAGTACTTC.

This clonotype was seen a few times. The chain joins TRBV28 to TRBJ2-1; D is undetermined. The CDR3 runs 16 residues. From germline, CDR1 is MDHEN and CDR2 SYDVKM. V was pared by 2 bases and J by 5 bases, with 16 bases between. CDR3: CASSLVMRDVDNEQFF. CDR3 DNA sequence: TGTGCCAGCAGTTTAGTGATGAGAGACGTCGACAATGAGCAGTTCTTC.

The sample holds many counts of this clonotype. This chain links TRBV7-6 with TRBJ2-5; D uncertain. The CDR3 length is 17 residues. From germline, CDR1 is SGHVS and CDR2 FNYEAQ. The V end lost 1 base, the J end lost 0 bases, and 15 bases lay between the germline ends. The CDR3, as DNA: TGTGCCAGCAGCTTAGGGCGGCAGGACCCGTACCAAGAGACCCAGTACTTC. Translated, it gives CASSLGRQDPYQETQYF.